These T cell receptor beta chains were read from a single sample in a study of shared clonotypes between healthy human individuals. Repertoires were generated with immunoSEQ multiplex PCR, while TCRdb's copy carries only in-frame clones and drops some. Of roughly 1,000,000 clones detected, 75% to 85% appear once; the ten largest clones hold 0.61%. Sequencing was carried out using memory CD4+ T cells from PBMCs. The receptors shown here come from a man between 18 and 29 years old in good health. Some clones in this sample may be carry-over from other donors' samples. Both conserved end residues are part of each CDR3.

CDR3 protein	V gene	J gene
CASSPGPTAGGQYF	TRBV7-3	TRBJ2-3
CSDEGTSSYNEQFF	TRBV29-1	TRBJ2-1
CSARQGRTEAFF	TRBV29-1	TRBJ1-1
CAWSKQLSGYGYTF	TRBV30	TRBJ1-2
CASSSTPYQAYEQYF	TRBV9	TRBJ2-7
CASSIAEGLGKLFF	TRBV19	TRBJ1-4
CASTKEPGSYEQYF	TRBV11-1	TRBJ2-7
CASSLLRAIAYEQYF	TRBV5-5	TRBJ2-7
CSARTDTQYF	TRBV20-1	TRBJ2-3
CATSRGGAGRSTDTQYF	TRBV15	TRBJ2-3
CASSERFMNTEAFF	TRBV25-1	TRBJ1-1
CASSLAGGGYEQYF	TRBV19	TRBJ2-7
CAWSEYNEQFF	TRBV30	TRBJ2-1
CASTPGYRGVRDYNEQFF	TRBV5-1	TRBJ2-1
CASSVGAGAFYEQYF	TRBV9	TRBJ2-7
CASGMVYQPQHF	TRBV19	TRBJ1-5
CSASPSAEAFF	TRBV20-1	TRBJ1-1
CASSSWTSDHEQFF	TRBV7-2	TRBJ2-1
CSVTRTGGNWGYTF	TRBV29-1	TRBJ1-2
CASSLLGQETQYF	TRBV5-5	TRBJ2-5
CASSLVGGGDTEAFF	TRBV5-6	TRBJ1-1
CASGIRDNEQFF	TRBV12-5	TRBJ2-1
CASSLYSLYEQYF	TRBV7-2	TRBJ2-7
CASSQDLGGRVSPLHF	TRBV4-1	TRBJ1-6